The present T cell receptor (beta chain) was sequenced within a study of T cell responses to AZD1222 COVID-19 vaccine. From germline, CDR1 is SGDLS and CDR2 YYNGEE. The V gene lost 0 bases and the J gene lost 3 bases, with 9 bases spanning the gap. The CDR3 is made up of 15 amino acids. Libraries were prepared by immunoSEQ multiplex PCR; TCRdb keeps only in-frame clonotypes and omits some of them. The data hold approximately 180,000 clones, with about 86% observed a single time. V usage is TRBV9 and J usage is TRBJ2-2; D gene uncertain. The specimen comprised peripheral blood, sampled on day 0 of AZD1222 vaccination. The TCR was taken from an adult in good health. This CDR3 reads CASSVAWADTGELFF. In DNA form, the CDR3 reads TGTGCCAGCAGCGTAGCTTGGGCGGACACCGGGGAGCTGTTTTTT.